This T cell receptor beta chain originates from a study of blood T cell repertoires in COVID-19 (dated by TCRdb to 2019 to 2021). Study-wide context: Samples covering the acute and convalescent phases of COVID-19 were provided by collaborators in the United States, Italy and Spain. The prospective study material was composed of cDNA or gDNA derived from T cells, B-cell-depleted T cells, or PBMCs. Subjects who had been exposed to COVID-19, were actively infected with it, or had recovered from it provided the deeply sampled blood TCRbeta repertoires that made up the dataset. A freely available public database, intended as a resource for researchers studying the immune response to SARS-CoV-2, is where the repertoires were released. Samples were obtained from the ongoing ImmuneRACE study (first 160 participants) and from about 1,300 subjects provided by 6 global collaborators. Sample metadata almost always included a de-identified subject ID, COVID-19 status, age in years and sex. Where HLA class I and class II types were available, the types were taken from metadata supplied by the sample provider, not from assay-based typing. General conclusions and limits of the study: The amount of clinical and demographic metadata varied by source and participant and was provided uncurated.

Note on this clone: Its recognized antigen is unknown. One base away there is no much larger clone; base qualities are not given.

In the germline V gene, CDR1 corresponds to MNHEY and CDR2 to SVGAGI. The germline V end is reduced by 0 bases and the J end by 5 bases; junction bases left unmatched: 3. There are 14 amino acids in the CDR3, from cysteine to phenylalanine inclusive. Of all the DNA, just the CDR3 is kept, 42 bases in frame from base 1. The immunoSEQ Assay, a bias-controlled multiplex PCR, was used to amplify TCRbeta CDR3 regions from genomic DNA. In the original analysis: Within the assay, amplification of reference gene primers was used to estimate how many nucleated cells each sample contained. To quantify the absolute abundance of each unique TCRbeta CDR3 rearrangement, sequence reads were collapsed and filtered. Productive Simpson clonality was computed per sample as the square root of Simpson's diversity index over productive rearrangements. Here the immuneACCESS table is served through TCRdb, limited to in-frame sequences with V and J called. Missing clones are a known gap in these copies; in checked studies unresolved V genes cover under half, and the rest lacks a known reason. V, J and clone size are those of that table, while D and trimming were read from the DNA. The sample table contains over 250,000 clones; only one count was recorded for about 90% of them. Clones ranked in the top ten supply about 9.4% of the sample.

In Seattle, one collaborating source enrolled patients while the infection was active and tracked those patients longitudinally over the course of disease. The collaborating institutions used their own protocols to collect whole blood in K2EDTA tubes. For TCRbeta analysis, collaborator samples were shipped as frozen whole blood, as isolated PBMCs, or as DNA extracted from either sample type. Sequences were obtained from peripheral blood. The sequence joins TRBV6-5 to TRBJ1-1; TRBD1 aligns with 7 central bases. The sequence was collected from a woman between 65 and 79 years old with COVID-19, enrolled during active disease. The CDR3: CASSYSTGSTEAFF. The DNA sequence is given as TGTGCCAGCAGTTACTCGACAGGGAGTACTGAAGCTTTCTTT.